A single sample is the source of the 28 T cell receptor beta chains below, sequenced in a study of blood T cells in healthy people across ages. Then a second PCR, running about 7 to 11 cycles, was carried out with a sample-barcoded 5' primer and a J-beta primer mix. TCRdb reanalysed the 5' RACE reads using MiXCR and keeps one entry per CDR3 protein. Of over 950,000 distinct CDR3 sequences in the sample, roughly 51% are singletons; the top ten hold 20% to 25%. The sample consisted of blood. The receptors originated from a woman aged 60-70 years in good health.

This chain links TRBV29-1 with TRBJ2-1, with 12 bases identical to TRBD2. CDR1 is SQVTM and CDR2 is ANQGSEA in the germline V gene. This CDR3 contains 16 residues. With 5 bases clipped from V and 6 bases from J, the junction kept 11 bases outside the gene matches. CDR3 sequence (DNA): TGCAGCGTTCTAGCGGGAGGGCCCTCCCACCGCAATGAGCAGTTCTTC. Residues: CSVLAGGPSHRNEQFF.

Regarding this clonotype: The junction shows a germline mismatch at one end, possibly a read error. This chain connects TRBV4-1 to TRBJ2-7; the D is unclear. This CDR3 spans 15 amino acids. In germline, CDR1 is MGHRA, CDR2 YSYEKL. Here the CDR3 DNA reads TGCACCAGCAGCCAAGTTCCCGGAAGCTCCTACGAGCAGTACTTC. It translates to CTSSQVPGSSYEQYF.

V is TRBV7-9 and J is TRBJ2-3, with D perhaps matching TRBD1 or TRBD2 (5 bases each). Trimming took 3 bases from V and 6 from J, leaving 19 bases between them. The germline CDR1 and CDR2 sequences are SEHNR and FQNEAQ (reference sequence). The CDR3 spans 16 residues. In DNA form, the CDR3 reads TGTGCCAGCAGCTTGGTGGGGGTTCGGGCGTTGGATACGCAGTATTTT. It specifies CASSLVGVRALDTQYF.

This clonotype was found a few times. CDR3 DNA: TGTGCCATCAGTCTTCGGGACAGGCCCTACGAGCAGTACTTC. As protein: CAISLRDRPYEQYF. This sequence joins TRBV10-3 and TRBJ2-7; 8 bases fit TRBD1. With 5 bases clipped from V and 2 bases from J, the junction kept 5 bases outside the gene matches. The CDR3 totals 14 residues. CDR1 and CDR2 (germline): ENHRY, SYGVKD.

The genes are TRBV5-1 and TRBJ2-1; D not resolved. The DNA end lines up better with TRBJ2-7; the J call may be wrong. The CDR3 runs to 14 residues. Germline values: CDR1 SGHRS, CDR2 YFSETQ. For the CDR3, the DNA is TGCGCCAGCAGCTTAGGAGAGGTCTGGAACGAGCAGTACTTC. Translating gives CASSLGEVWNEQYF.

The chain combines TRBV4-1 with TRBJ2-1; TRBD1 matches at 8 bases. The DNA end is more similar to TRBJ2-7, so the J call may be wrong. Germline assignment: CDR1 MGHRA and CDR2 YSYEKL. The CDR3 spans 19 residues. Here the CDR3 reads CASSQRSLGGTGLYNEQYF. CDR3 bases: TGCGCCAGCAGCCAAAGATCTCTAGGCGGGACAGGACTCTACAATGAGCAGTACTTC.

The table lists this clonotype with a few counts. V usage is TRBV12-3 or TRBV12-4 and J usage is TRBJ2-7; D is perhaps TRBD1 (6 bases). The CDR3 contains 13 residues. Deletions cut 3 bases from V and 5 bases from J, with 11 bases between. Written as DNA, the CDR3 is TGTGCCAGCAGTTTCAGTCAGGGGAACGAGCAGTACTTC. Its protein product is CASSFSQGNEQYF.

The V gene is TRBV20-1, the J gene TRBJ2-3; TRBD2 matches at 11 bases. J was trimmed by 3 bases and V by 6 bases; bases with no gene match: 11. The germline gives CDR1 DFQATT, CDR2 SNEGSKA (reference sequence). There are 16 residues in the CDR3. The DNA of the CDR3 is TGCAGTGCCGAGGATACTAGCGGGAGCGGTACAGATACGCAGTATTTT. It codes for CSAEDTSGSGTDTQYF.

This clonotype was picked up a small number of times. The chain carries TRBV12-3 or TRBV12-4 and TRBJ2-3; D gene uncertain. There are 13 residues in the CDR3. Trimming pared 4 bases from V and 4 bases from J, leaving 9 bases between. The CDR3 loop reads CASSYPPADTQYF. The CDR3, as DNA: TGTGCCAGCAGTTATCCACCGGCAGATACGCAGTATTTT.

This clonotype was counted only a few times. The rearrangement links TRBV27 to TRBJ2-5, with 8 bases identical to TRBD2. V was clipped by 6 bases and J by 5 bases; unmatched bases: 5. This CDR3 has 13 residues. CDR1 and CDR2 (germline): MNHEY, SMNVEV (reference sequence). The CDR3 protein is CASSPKRGETQYF. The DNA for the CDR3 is TGTGCCAGCAGCCCTAAGCGGGGGGAGACCCAGTACTTC.

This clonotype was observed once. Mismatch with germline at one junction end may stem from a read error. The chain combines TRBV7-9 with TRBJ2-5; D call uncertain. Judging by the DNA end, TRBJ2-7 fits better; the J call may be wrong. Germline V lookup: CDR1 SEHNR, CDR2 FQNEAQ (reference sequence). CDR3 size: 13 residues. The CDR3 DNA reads TGTGCCGGCAGCTCCAGTGAAGCCTACGAGCAGTACTTC. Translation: CAGSSSEAYEQYF.

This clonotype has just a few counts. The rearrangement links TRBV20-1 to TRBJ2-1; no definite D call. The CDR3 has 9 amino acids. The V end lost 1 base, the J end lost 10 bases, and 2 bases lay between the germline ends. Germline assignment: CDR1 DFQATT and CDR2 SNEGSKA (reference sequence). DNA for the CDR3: TGCAGTGCTAGAGCGGAGCAGTTCTTC. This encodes CSARAEQFF.

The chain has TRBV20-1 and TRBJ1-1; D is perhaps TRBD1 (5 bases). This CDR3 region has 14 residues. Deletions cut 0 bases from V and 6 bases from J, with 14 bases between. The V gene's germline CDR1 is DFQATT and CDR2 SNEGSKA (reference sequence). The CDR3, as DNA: TGCAGTGCTAGAGATCGAGGGACGCACGCTGAAGCTTTCTTT. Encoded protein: CSARDRGTHAEAFF.

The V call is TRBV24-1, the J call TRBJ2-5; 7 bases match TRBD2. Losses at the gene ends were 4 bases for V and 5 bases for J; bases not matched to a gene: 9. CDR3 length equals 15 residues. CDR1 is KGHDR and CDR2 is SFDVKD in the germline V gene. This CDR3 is CATSEIWSGKETQYF. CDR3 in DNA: TGTGCCACCAGTGAAATATGGAGCGGGAAGGAGACCCAGTACTTC.

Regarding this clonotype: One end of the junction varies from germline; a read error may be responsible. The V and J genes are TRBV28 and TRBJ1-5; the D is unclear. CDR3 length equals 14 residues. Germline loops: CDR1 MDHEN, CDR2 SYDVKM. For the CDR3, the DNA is TGTACCAGCAGTCCAGGACGGGTCAATCAGCCCCAGCATTTT. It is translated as CTSSPGRVNQPQHF. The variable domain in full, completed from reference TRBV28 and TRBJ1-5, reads DVKVTQSSRYLVKRTGEKVFLECVQDMDHENMFWYRQDPGLGLRLIYFSYDVKMKEKGDIPEGYSVSREKKERFSLILESASTNQTSMYLCTSSPGRVNQPQHFGDGTRLSIL.

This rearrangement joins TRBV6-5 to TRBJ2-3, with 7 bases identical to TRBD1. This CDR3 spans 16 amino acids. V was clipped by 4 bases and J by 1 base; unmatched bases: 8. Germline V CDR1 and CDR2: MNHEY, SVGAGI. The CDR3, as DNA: TGTGCCAGCAGTTCAAACAGGGGCCTAGGCACAGATACGCAGTATTTT. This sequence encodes CASSSNRGLGTDTQYF.

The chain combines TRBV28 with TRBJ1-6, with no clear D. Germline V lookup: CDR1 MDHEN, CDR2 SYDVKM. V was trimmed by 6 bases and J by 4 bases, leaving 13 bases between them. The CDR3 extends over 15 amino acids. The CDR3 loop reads CASRVPQAYNSPLHF. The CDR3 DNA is TGTGCCAGCAGAGTCCCCCAAGCGTATAATTCACCCCTCCACTTT.

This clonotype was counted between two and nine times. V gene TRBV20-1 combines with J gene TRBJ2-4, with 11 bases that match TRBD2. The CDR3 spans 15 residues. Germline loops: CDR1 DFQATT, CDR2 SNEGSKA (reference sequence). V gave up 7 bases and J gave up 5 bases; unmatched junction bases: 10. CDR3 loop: CSVLDSGLAENIQYF. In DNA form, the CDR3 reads TGCAGTGTCCTAGATTCGGGACTAGCGGAAAACATTCAGTACTTC.

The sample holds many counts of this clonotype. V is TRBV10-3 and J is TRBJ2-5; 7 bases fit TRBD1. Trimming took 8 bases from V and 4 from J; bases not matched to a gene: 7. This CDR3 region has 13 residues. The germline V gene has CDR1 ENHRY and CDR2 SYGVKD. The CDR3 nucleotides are TGTGCCATCTCCGGGACAGAAGCAGAGACCCAGTACTTC. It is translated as CAISGTEAETQYF.

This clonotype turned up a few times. CDR3 loop: CASREGSSYNEQFF. CDR3 sequence (DNA): TGTGCCAGCAGGGAGGGGAGCTCCTACAATGAGCAGTTCTTC. The rearrangement joins TRBV12-3 or TRBV12-4 to TRBJ2-1, with a weak D call TRBD2 (6 bases). V was trimmed by 6 bases and J by 0 bases, leaving 9 bases between them. CDR3 length equals 14 residues.

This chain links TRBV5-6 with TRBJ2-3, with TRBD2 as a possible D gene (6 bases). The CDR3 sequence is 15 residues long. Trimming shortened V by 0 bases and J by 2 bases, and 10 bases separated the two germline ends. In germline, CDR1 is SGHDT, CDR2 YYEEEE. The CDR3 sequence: CASSLVAAPTDTQYF. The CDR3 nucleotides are TGTGCCAGCAGCTTGGTAGCGGCACCCACAGATACGCAGTATTTT.

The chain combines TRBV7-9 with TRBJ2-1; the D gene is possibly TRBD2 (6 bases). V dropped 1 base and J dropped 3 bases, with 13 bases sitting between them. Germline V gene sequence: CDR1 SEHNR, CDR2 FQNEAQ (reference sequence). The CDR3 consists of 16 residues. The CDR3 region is CASSLVRDFDYNEQFF. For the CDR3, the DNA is TGTGCCAGCAGCTTAGTCCGGGACTTCGACTACAATGAGCAGTTCTTC.

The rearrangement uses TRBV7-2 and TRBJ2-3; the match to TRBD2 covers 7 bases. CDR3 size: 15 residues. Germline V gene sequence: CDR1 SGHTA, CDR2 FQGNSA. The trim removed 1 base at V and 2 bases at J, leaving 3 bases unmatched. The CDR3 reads CASSLGGGVTDTQYF. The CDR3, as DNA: TGTGCCAGCAGCTTAGGGGGGGGGGTCACAGATACGCAGTATTTT.

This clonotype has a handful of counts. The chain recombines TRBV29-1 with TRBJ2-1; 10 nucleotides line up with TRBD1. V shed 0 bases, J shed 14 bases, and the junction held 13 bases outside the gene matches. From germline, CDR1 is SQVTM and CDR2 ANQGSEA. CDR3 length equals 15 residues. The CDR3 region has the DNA TGCAGCGTTGAAGAGGGTCTGATAGCCGGGACAGGGGAGTTCTTC. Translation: CSVEEGLIAGTGEFF.

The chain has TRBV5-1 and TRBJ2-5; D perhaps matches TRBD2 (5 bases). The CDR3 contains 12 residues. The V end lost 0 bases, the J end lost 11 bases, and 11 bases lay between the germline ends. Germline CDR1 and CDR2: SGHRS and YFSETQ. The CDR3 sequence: CASSLDEWEQYF. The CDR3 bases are TGCGCCAGCAGCTTGGACGAGTGGGAGCAGTACTTC.

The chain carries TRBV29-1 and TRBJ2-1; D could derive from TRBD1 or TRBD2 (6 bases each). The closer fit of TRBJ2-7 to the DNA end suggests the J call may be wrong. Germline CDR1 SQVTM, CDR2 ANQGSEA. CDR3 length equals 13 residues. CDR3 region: CSIKGGSYNEQYF. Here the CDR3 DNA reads TGCAGCATTAAAGGGGGGTCCTACAATGAGCAGTACTTC.

DNA for the CDR3: TGTGCCAGCAGCTTAGCCGGAGTAGTGGGCTTGCAGCAGTTCTTC. This gives the protein CASSLAGVVGLQQFF. The rearrangement joins TRBV7-9 to TRBJ2-1; D not resolved. The CDR3 totals 15 residues. Between the trimmed V and J ends, which lost 0 bases and 11 bases, there was a span of 17 bases. Per germline, CDR1 SEHNR and CDR2 FQNEAQ (reference sequence).

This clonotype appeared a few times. The chain's CDR3 is CSARRLAGAYEQFF. CDR3 nucleotides: TGCAGTGCTAGAAGACTAGCGGGAGCATATGAGCAGTTCTTC. V is TRBV20-1 and J is TRBJ2-1; 12 bases agree with TRBD2. The CDR3 consists of 14 residues. V lost 2 bases and J lost 8; bases outside the gene matches: 4. Germline V lookup: CDR1 DFQATT, CDR2 SNEGSKA (reference sequence).